Shown below are 30 T cell receptor beta chains from a single sample sequenced in a study of siplizumab effects on memory and regulatory T cells. Assay used: immunoSEQ multiplex PCR; TCRdb lists only in-frame clones, some missing. The table records tens of thousands of clones, roughly 93% of them present only once. The material sequenced was CD8+ T cells sorted from blood. Source of these receptors: a human donor in good health.

V is TRBV10-3 and J is TRBJ2-5; D is possibly TRBD2 (6 bases). Germline V gene sequence: CDR1 ENHRY, CDR2 SYGVKD. There are 12 residues in the CDR3. Trimming stripped 10 bases from V and 4 bases from J, with 13 bases between. CDR3 protein: CATGMEGETQYF. The CDR3 nucleotides are TGTGCCACTGGTATGGAGGGAGAGACCCAGTACTTC.

The chain uses TRBV5-5 and TRBJ2-1; 9 bases fit TRBD1. Germline-derived CDR1 and CDR2 are SGHKS and YYEKEE (reference sequence). The CDR3 runs 19 residues. With 4 bases clipped from V and 1 base from J, the junction kept 15 bases outside the gene matches. In DNA form, the CDR3 reads TGTGCCAGCAGCCCCGGAAATACAGGGGGCGTTTCATCCTACAATGAGCAGTTCTTC. Its protein is CASSPGNTGGVSSYNEQFF.

This rearrangement joins TRBV7-9 to TRBJ2-3, with D uncertain. Trimming left V 6 bases short and J 1 base short, with 2 bases between. Germline lookup yields CDR1 SEHNR and CDR2 FQNEAQ (reference sequence). This CDR3 is built from 11 residues. The CDR3 coding sequence is TGTGCCAGCAGGGGCACAGATACGCAGTATTTT. Protein sequence: CASRGTDTQYF. Based on the CDR3 plus reference TRBV7-9 and TRBJ2-3, the full variable domain is DTGVSQNPRHKITKRGQNVTFRCDPISEHNRLYWYRQTLGQGPEFLTYFQNEAQLEKSRLLSDRFSAERPKGSFSTLEIQRTEQGDSAMYLCASRGTDTQYFGPGTRLTVL.

This clone was detected only once. The V gene is TRBV15, the J gene TRBJ2-5; D may be TRBD2 (6 bases). Per the germline V gene, CDR1 is LNHNV and CDR2 is YYDKDF (reference sequence). With 3 bases removed from V and 5 bases from J, the gap between germline ends came to 10 bases. The CDR3 totals 13 residues. The CDR3 coding sequence is TGTGCCACCAGCAGTCGGGGGATCGAGACCCAGTACTTC. This codes for CATSSRGIETQYF.

This CDR3 reads CASSPSGGTNTGELFF. CDR3 nucleotide sequence: TGTGCCAGCAGCCCGAGCGGGGGAACGAACACCGGGGAGCTGTTTTTT. The J gene is TRBJ2-2, the V gene TRBV9; 8 nucleotides line up with TRBD2. The junction had 5 bases not matched to a gene; V was cut back by 4 bases and J by 0 bases. The CDR3 extends over 16 amino acids. Per the germline V gene, CDR1 is SGDLS and CDR2 is YYNGEE.

This chain joins TRBV9 and TRBJ2-1; 11 bases fit TRBD2. This CDR3 spans 16 amino acids. Germline V gene sequence: CDR1 SGDLS, CDR2 YYNGEE. V shed 3 bases, J shed 3 bases, and the junction held 5 bases outside the gene matches. The CDR3 here is CASSGQTSGNYNEQFF. The CDR3 DNA reads TGTGCCAGCAGCGGCCAGACTAGCGGGAACTACAATGAGCAGTTCTTC.

V is TRBV19 and J is TRBJ2-7, with 8 positions matching TRBD2. V shed 3 bases and J 2 bases; nucleotides not matched to a gene: 6. Looked up from germline, CDR1 is LNHDA and CDR2 is SQIVND (reference sequence). This CDR3 is built from 15 residues. CDR3 bases: TGTGCCAGTAGTATCACCGGGGGGGACCCCTACGAGCAGTACTTC. It is translated as CASSITGGDPYEQYF.

The genes are TRBV29-1 and TRBJ2-5; TRBD2 matches 8 bases. This CDR3 is 16 amino acids long. V trimming: 1 base; J trimming: 5 bases; junction bases outside the gene matches: 12. From germline, CDR1 is SQVTM and CDR2 ANQGSEA. This CDR3 reads CSVEGLAGSPGETQYF. The CDR3, as DNA: TGCAGCGTTGAAGGGCTAGCGGGCTCCCCCGGTGAGACCCAGTACTTC.

V and J are TRBV2 and TRBJ2-3; possibly TRBD1 for D (7 bases). Trimming took 8 bases from V and 2 from J, leaving 17 bases between them. CDR1 is SNHLY, CDR2 FYNNEI, per germline. The CDR3 totals 15 residues. CDR3 nucleotides: TGTGCCAGCCGGCAGGGGGAGGCTTCCACAGATACGCAGTATTTT. Its translation: CASRQGEASTDTQYF.

The chain is built from TRBV29-1 and TRBJ2-7, with 8 bases identical to TRBD2. Germline CDR1 and CDR2: SQVTM and ANQGSEA. J gave up 6 bases and V 7 bases, and 8 bases lay outside the gene matches. CDR3 size: 12 residues. The CDR3 region has the DNA TGCAGCGCCATAACCGCGGGGGGCGAGCAGTACTTC. Its protein product is CSAITAGGEQYF.

The J gene is TRBJ2-2, the V gene TRBV4-2; no clear D gene. From germline, CDR1 is LGHNA and CDR2 YNFKEQ. Trimming removed 5 bases from V and 3 bases from J, with 1 base in between. This CDR3 has 11 amino acids. CDR3 in amino acids: CASSDTGELFF. The CDR3 region has the DNA TGTGCCAGCAGCGACACCGGGGAGCTGTTTTTT.

The chain couples TRBV4-1 to TRBJ2-7; no clear D gene. V was cut by 3 bases and J by 3 bases, with 15 bases left in between. This CDR3 region has 15 residues. Germline V CDR1 and CDR2: MGHRA, YSYEKL. The CDR3 loop reads CASSQISTGHYEQYF. As DNA, the CDR3 is TGCGCCAGCAGCCAGATTTCGACCGGCCACTACGAGCAGTACTTC.

The V call is TRBV6-6, the J call TRBJ2-2, with 8 bases identical to TRBD1. The V and J ends lost 6 bases and 0 bases, in that order; junction bases with no gene match: 6. The CDR3 consists of 16 residues. Germline-derived CDR1 and CDR2 are MNHNY and SVGAGI (reference sequence). CDR3: CASSHSGQANTGELFF. CDR3 in DNA: TGTGCCAGCAGCCATTCGGGACAGGCGAACACCGGGGAGCTGTTTTTT.

The chain combines TRBV19 with TRBJ2-7; TRBD1 matches 9 bases. With V trimmed by 3 bases and J by 4 bases, 1 base remained unmatched. The V gene's germline CDR1 is LNHDA and CDR2 SQIVND (reference sequence). This CDR3 has 13 residues. CDR3 protein: CASSIGQGYEQYF. The CDR3 nucleotides are TGTGCCAGTAGTATTGGACAGGGGTACGAGCAGTACTTC. Full variable domain (remainder filled in from reference TRBV19 and TRBJ2-7): DGGITQSPKYLFRKEGQNVTLSCEQNLNHDAMYWYRQDPGQGLRLIYYSQIVNDFQKGDIAEGYSVSREKKESFPLTVTSAQKNPTAFYLCASSIGQGYEQYFGPGTRLTVT.

This clone was seen once. As DNA, the CDR3 is TGTGCCAGCAGTTACTCCCAGACTAACTATGGCTACACCTTC. Translated, it gives CASSYSQTNYGYTF. V usage is TRBV6-5 and J usage is TRBJ1-2; no clear D. CDR3 size: 14 residues. V lost 0 bases, J lost 0 bases, and 5 bases lay in between. Germline V lookup: CDR1 MNHEY, CDR2 SVGAGI.

The chain links TRBV27 to TRBJ1-4, with TRBD1 matching over 7 bases. J lost 6 bases, V lost 6 bases, and 4 bases had no gene match. The CDR3 has 13 residues. Germline V gene sequence: CDR1 MNHEY, CDR2 SMNVEV (reference sequence). The chain's CDR3 is CASSPTGYEKLFF. CDR3 coding DNA: TGTGCCAGCAGCCCGACAGGGTATGAAAAACTGTTTTTT.

This clone was found a few times. V usage is TRBV4-2 and J usage is TRBJ2-1; 9 bases are shared with TRBD2. Germline trimming cut 2 bases from V and 1 base from J; bases unmatched to any gene: 0. In germline, CDR1 is LGHNA, CDR2 YNFKEQ. This CDR3 is 15 amino acids long. The CDR3 DNA follows: TGTGCCAGCAGCCAAACTAGCGGGTCCTACAATGAGCAGTTCTTC. Its protein product is CASSQTSGSYNEQFF.

V is TRBV13 and J is TRBJ2-7; D is ambiguous. Germline V gene lookup returns CDR1 PRHDT and CDR2 FYEKMQ (reference sequence). V lost 1 base to trimming and J lost 7 bases, with 14 bases between them. The CDR3 is made up of 14 amino acids. CDR3 amino acids: CASSLDLLSREQYF. As DNA, the CDR3 is TGTGCCAGCAGCTTAGACCTTCTCTCTAGGGAGCAGTACTTC.

The rearrangement joins TRBV9 to TRBJ2-7; tentatively, D is TRBD2 (6 bases). CDR1 and CDR2 from the germline V gene are SGDLS and YYNGEE. This CDR3 is built from 11 residues. V lost 4 bases, J lost 7 bases, and 9 bases lay in between. In nucleotides, the CDR3 is TGTGCCAGCAGCCCTGGGGGGGAGCAGTACTTC. Translation: CASSPGGEQYF.

V and J are TRBV7-9 and TRBJ2-7, with a weak D call TRBD1 (5 bases). V was clipped by 3 bases and J by 2 bases, with 8 bases between them. The CDR3 length is 13 residues. Germline loops: CDR1 SEHNR, CDR2 FQNEAQ (reference sequence). As DNA, the CDR3 is TGTGCCAGCAGCTTTCAGGGCCCCTACGAGCAGTACTTC. Amino acids: CASSFQGPYEQYF.

The chain is built from TRBV25-1 and TRBJ2-2; the D gene is possibly TRBD1 (6 bases). CDR1 and CDR2 from the germline V gene are MGHDK and SYGVNS. This CDR3 spans 13 amino acids. Trimming removed 7 bases from V and 5 bases from J, with 11 bases in between. CDR3 DNA sequence: TGTGCCAGCACAAACAGGGAAACCGGGGAGCTGTTTTTT. This encodes CASTNRETGELFF.

The chain recombines TRBV30 with TRBJ1-2; the match to TRBD1 covers 7 bases. J lost 4 bases, V lost 4 bases, and 6 bases had no gene match. The CDR3 runs to 13 residues. CDR1 is GTSNPN, CDR2 SVGIG, per germline (reference sequence). DNA for the CDR3: TGTGCCTGGACTTTGGCAGGGGGCTATGGCTACACCTTC. Amino acids: CAWTLAGGYGYTF.

In its sample, this clone was seen many times. V is TRBV5-6 and J is TRBJ2-5; 9 bases match TRBD2. Trimming cost V 4 bases and J 7 bases; bases outside gene matches: 14. The CDR3 runs 16 residues. Germline CDR1 SGHDT, CDR2 YYEEEE. The DNA for the CDR3 is TGTGCCAGCAGCAGCATAGCGGGGGAGACCGAGTGGACCCAGTACTTC. Protein sequence: CASSSIAGETEWTQYF.

The chain has TRBV7-9 and TRBJ1-1; unclear D gene. The CDR3 has 15 amino acids. Germline CDR1 is SEHNR and CDR2 is FQNEAQ (reference sequence). Trimming removed 1 base from V and 6 bases from J, with 15 bases in between. CDR3 nucleotide sequence: TGTGCCAGCAGCTTAGGCTGGAAGGAGATCCCTGAAGCTTTCTTT. Protein: CASSLGWKEIPEAFF.

The chain joins TRBV11-2 to TRBJ2-5; 8 bases are a match to TRBD2. This CDR3 region has 17 residues. Trimming cost V 1 base and J 2 bases; bases outside gene matches: 9. Germline lookup yields CDR1 SGHAT and CDR2 FQNNGV. CDR3 bases: TGTGCCAGCAGCTTAGTGTTTCGCGGGAGGACTCAAGAGACCCAGTACTTC. Protein sequence: CASSLVFRGRTQETQYF.

Details on this clone: This specimen includes other DNA sequences encoding the same CDR3. The chain employs TRBV5-1 and TRBJ2-7; D unresolved. V was cut by 0 bases and J by 6 bases, with 4 bases left in between. The CDR3 spans 11 residues. The germline V gene encodes CDR1 SGHRS and CDR2 YFSETQ. CDR3 sequence reads: CASSLGREQYF. The DNA of the CDR3 is TGCGCCAGCAGCTTGGGACGCGAGCAGTACTTC.

This sequence joins TRBV10-3 and TRBJ1-5; the D is unclear. V lost 0 bases, J lost 6 bases, and 12 bases lay in between. The CDR3 runs 15 residues. From germline, CDR1 is ENHRY and CDR2 SYGVKD. The CDR3 DNA follows: TGTGCCATCAGTGAGTCGGAGCCCAGCCCTCAGCCCCAGCATTTT. Translated: CAISESEPSPQPQHF.

V and J are TRBV5-6 and TRBJ2-3; 7 bases are a match to TRBD2. The CDR3 is 17 amino acids. V shed 6 bases and J 3 bases; nucleotides not matched to a gene: 16. The germline gives CDR1 SGHDT, CDR2 YYEEEE. CDR3 DNA: TGTGCCAGCACCCAATGGGGGAGGGGAGATTGGACAGATACGCAGTATTTT. Residues: CASTQWGRGDWTDTQYF.

CDR3 region: CASSSSAYEQYF. The DNA for the CDR3 is TGTGCCAGCAGTTCCAGCGCCTACGAGCAGTACTTC. The chain has TRBV27 and TRBJ2-7; no definite D call. V lost 4 bases and J 2 bases, leaving 6 bases between the germline ends. The CDR3 sequence is 12 residues long. Germline lookup yields CDR1 MNHEY and CDR2 SMNVEV (reference sequence).

The chain links TRBV27 to TRBJ2-1; 9 positions match TRBD2. CDR1 is MNHEY and CDR2 is SMNVEV in the germline V gene (reference sequence). With 5 bases clipped from V and 0 bases from J, the junction kept 20 bases outside the gene matches. This CDR3 has 21 residues. The CDR3 region is CASSVDGNLRGGLGSYNEQFF. The CDR3 DNA sequence: TGTGCCAGCAGTGTGGACGGGAATCTGCGGGGGGGGCTGGGCTCCTACAATGAGCAGTTCTTC.